The present T cell receptor (beta chain) was sequenced within a study of blood T cell repertoires in COVID-19. Study-wide background: The origin of the acute and convalescent COVID-19 samples was the United States, Italy and Spain. Nucleic acid was either cDNA or gDNA, and it came from T cells, B-cell-depleted T cells, or PBMCs.

This clone was counted a single time. The CDR3 covers 15 residues. After removal of 6 bases from V and 5 bases from J, the junction contained 11 bases not matched to a gene. Germline V gene data show CDR1 as DFQATT and CDR2 as SNEGSKA (reference sequence). The protocol was immunoSEQ multiplex PCR, while the TCRdb copy is restricted to in-frame clones and leaves out a portion. The data contain fewer than 150,000 clones, about 86% of them singletons. The sequenced sample consisted of peripheral blood. This rearrangement joins TRBV20-1 to TRBJ2-7, with 12 bases aligning to TRBD1. The sequence was collected from a man between 65 and 80 years old who had recovered from COVID-19. The CDR3 nucleotides are TGCAGTGCCAGTAACCCCGGGACAGGGGGCGACGAGCAGTACTTC. Protein product: CSASNPGTGGDEQYF.